This TCR beta chain comes out of a study of T cell changes during pregnancy in multiple sclerosis. Germline CDR1 and CDR2: SGHRS and YFSETQ. Trimming shortened V by 7 bases and J by 5 bases, and 21 bases separated the two germline ends. The CDR3 contains 15 residues. Method: immunoSEQ multiplex PCR; TCRdb's copy keeps in-frame clones and lacks some. The table includes 60,000 or so clones, roughly 91% detected once. The sample here was peripheral blood, taken in the second trimester of pregnancy. The clonotype comes from a female donor in good health, enrolled as a control in a pregnancy study. The V call is TRBV5-1, the J call TRBJ2-5; a possible D gene is TRBD2 (6 bases). The CDR3 sequence is CASVGRGESGETQYF. The CDR3 nucleotides read TGCGCCAGCGTAGGTCGCGGGGAAAGCGGGGAGACCCAGTACTTC.